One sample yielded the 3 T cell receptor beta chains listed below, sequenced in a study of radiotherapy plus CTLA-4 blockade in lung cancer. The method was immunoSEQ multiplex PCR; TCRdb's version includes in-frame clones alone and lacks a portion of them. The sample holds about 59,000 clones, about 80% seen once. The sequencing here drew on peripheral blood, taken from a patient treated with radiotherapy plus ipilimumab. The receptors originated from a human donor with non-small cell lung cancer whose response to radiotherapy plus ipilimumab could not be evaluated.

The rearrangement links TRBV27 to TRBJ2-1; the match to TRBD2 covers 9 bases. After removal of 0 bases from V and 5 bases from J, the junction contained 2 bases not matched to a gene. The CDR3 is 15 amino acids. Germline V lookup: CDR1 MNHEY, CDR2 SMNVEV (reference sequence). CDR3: CASSLSREGDNEQFF. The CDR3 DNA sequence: TGTGCCAGCAGTTTATCGCGGGAGGGGGACAATGAGCAGTTCTTC.

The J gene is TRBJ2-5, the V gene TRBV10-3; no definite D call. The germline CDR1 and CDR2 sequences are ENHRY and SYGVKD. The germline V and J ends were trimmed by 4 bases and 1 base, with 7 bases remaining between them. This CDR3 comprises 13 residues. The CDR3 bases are TGTGCCATCAGTGTGGCAGTCCAAGAGACCCAGTACTTC. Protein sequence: CAISVAVQETQYF.

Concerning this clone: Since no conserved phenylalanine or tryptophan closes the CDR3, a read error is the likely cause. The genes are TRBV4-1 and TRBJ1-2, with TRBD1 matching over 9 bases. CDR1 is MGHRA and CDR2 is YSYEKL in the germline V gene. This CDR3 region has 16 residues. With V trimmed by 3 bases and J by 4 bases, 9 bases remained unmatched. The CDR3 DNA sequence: TGCGCCAGCAGCCAGAGGGGACAGGGCGCCGCCTATGGCTACACCCTC. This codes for CASSQRGQGAAYGYTL.